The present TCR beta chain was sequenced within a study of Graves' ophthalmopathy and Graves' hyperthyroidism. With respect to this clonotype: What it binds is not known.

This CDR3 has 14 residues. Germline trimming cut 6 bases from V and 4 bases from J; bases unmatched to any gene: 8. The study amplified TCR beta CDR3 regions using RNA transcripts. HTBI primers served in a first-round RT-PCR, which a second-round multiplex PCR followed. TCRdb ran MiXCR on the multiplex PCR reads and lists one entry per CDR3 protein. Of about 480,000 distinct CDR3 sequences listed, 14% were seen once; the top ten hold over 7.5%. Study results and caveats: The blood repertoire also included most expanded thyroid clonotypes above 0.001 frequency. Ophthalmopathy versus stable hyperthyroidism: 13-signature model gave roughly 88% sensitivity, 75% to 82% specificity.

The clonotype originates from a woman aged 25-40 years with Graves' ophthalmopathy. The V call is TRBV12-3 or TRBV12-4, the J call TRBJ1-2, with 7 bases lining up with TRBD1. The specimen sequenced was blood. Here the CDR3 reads CASSPQGIGYGYTF. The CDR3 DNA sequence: TGTGCCAGCAGCCCACAGGGGATAGGCTATGGCTACACCTTC.